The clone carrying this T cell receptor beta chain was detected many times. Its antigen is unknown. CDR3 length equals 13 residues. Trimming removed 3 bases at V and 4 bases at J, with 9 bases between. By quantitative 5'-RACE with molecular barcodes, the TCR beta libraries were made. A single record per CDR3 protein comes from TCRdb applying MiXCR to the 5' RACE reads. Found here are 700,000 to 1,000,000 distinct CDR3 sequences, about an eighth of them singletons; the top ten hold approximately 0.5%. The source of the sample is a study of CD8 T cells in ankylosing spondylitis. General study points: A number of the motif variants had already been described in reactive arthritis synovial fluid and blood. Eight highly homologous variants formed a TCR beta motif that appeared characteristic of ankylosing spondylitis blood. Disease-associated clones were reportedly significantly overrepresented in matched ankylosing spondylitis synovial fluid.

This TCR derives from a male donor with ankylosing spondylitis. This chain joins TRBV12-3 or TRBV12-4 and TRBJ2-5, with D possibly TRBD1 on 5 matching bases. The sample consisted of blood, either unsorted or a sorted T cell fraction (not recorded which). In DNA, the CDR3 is TGTGCCAGCAGTTTTAGGGGTGGAGAGACCCAGTACTTC. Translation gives CASSFRGGETQYF.